The present entry profiles one TCR beta chain with its context. Its target is not known. Germline CDR1 and CDR2: SEHNR and FQNEAQ (reference sequence). This CDR3 region has 14 residues. The V gene end was trimmed by 10 bases and the J gene end by 2 bases; junction bases not matched to a gene: 9. The PCR used 60 Vbeta and 13 Jbeta primers. Produced via immunoSEQ multiplex PCR; TCRdb's table is partial and in-frame only. The sample has over 120,000 clones, more than 75% seen once. This specimen comes from a study of cytomegalovirus exposure and HLA in healthy donors. Findings and limits, study-wide: The authors enumerated 180 or so TCR beta chains as linked to cytomegalovirus. By HLA locus, TCR association rates varied in a later analysis, with DRB1 showing the most and HLA-C the fewest. Most TCRs appeared rarely, but some public TCRs recurred in many donors. Earlier results showed most TCR beta V segments being productive about 87% or about 30% of the time.

Sequencing input: PBMCs. The receptor was derived from a woman aged 18-29 years in good health and CMV-seropositive. This chain connects TRBV7-9 to TRBJ2-3; 7 bases fit TRBD1. CDR3 protein: CATNTGVNTDTQYF. The CDR3, as DNA: TGTGCCACCAACACAGGGGTCAACACAGATACGCAGTATTTT. Using reference TRBV7-9 and TRBJ2-3 for the parts outside the CDR3, the full variable domain is DTGVSQNPRHKITKRGQNVTFRCDPISEHNRLYWYRQTLGQGPEFLTYFQNEAQLEKSRLLSDRFSAERPKGSFSTLEIQRTEQGDSAMYLCATNTGVNTDTQYFGPGTRLTVL.